Described below is a single TCR beta chain sequence and its context. Its specificity is not known. These data are taken from a study of cytomegalovirus exposure and HLA in healthy donors. PCR involved 60 Vbeta and 13 Jbeta primers. Authors' data handling: Roughly 80 million unique TCR beta chains, some 9.9 million shared, were counted in a later analysis. Assay: immunoSEQ multiplex PCR; the TCRdb copy retains only in-frame clones and omits some. For V, J and clone size, that table is used; D and trimming come from the DNA. The sample holds some 200,000 clones, just over 75% seen once. The CDR3 is 15 residues long. With V trimmed by 2 bases and J by 10 bases, 9 bases remained unmatched. The germline CDR1 and CDR2 sequences are SGHNT and YYREEE (reference sequence). Study findings and constraints: An assumption of roughly uniform sequencing depth across donors underlay the presence/absence analyses. A later analysis linked 15,000 to 20,000 TCR beta sequences to HLA alleles at 0.05 false discovery rate.

Specimen: PBMCs. This chain connects TRBV5-4 to TRBJ2-1; 10 bases agree with TRBD2. The source of this sequence is a man aged 18-30 years in good health and CMV-seronegative. The CDR3 bases are TGTGCCAGCAGCTTTAGCGGGAGGAAGGCAGGCGAGCAGTTCTTC. This encodes CASSFSGRKAGEQFF.